This TCR beta chain emerged from a study of T cell responses to AZD1222 COVID-19 vaccine. The V and J ends lost 6 bases and 4 bases respectively, with 7 bases between them. CDR3 size: 11 residues. Some clones are missing from TCRdb's copy, which holds only in-frame ones; the method was immunoSEQ multiplex PCR. The table includes about 56,000 clones, 80% to 90% detected once. The sample in question was peripheral blood, obtained on day 0 of AZD1222 vaccination. The J gene is TRBJ2-7, the V gene TRBV12-3 or TRBV12-4; D ambiguous. This receptor was taken from an adult in good health. The CDR3 coding sequence is TGTGCCAGCAGACGATATTACGAGCAGTACTTC. Translated, it gives CASRRYYEQYF.